This note documents a single T cell receptor (beta chain) sequence. What it binds is unknown. Only CD45RO-negative cells positively selected for CCR7 counted as naive CD8 cells, so terminally differentiated effector memory CD45RA+ cells were excluded. This entry is derived from a study of shared clonotypes between healthy human individuals. About the research overall: The people who gave samples were a couple of women and three men aged 18 to 49.

Here immunoSEQ multiplex PCR was the method, and the copy in TCRdb shows in-frame clones only, minus some. This sample has around 620,000 clones, with roughly 95% found just once. The CDR3 is 15 residues long. V lost 6 bases and J lost 1, with 13 bases in between. CDR1 and CDR2 from the germline V gene are MNHEY and SMNVEV (reference sequence). Overall study findings and caveats: Naive CD4 clonotype sharing across a few donors was 4% to 5.5%. Among donors, the sharing of clonotypes was expected to be influenced by sequencing depth. Generally, estimated richness proved larger in naive subsets than it did in memory subsets.

The chain has TRBV27 and TRBJ1-5; D is unresolved. The receptor was isolated from a woman aged 25 to 45 in good health. Sequencing was done on a sample of naive CD8+ T cells sorted from blood. The CDR3 nucleotides read TGTGCCAGCAGATCGTCTGGTATGAGCAATCAGCCCCAGCATTTT. This encodes CASRSSGMSNQPQHF.